This entry concerns a single T cell receptor (beta chain). These data come from a study of T cells in Graves' hyperthyroidism and ophthalmopathy. Regions amplified from RNA transcripts were the TCR beta CDR3 regions. HTBI primers were used for first-round RT-PCR of the TCR CDR3. TCRdb itself ran the multiplex PCR reads through MiXCR, one entry per CDR3 protein. The data show about 320,000 distinct CDR3 sequences, around 16% seen once. The sample comprised blood. The source is a man aged 30 to 39 with Graves' hyperthyroidism.

CDR3 residues: CASSLTGRGEQFF. CDR3 nucleotides: TGTGCCAGCAGCCTGACTGGCCGGGGGGAGCAGTTCTTC. V gene TRBV7-3 combines with J gene TRBJ2-1, with a possible D match to TRBD2 (6 bases). V was trimmed by 5 bases and J by 10 bases, leaving 15 bases between them. CDR1 is SGHTA and CDR2 is FQGTGA in the germline V gene. This CDR3 region has 13 residues.